The clone carrying this T cell receptor beta chain turned up a few times. The antigen remains undetermined. CDR1 and CDR2 from the germline V gene are DFQATT and SNEGSKA (reference sequence). The V end was cut by 5 bases, the J end by 6 bases, with 8 bases between. The length of the CDR3 is 10 residues. These data come from a study of persistence of HIV-infected CD4 T cells. Study-level background: CD4+ T cells responding to CMV or HIV-1 Gag were isolated.

The immunoSEQ assay was version 4, run in survey mode. Profiled with immunoSEQ multiplex PCR; TCRdb holds only in-frame clones, not every one. Found here are about 50,000 clones, 70% to 80% of them singletons; the top ten hold less than 3%. Cells were stimulated with CMV-infected fibroblast lysates at 8.5 to 10 ug/mL. Memory cells lacking CD40L and CD69 with high CD45RO were sorted. This clonotype originated in an adult man with HIV who was CMV-seropositive. This specimen was CD4+ T cells sorted from PBMCs after roughly 18-hour stimulation, taken from a patient who received antiretroviral therapy. V usage is TRBV20-1 and J usage is TRBJ2-7; D is perhaps TRBD2 (6 bases). CDR3: CSAERAEQYF. The CDR3 DNA is TGCAGTGCTGAGCGGGCCGAGCAGTACTTC.